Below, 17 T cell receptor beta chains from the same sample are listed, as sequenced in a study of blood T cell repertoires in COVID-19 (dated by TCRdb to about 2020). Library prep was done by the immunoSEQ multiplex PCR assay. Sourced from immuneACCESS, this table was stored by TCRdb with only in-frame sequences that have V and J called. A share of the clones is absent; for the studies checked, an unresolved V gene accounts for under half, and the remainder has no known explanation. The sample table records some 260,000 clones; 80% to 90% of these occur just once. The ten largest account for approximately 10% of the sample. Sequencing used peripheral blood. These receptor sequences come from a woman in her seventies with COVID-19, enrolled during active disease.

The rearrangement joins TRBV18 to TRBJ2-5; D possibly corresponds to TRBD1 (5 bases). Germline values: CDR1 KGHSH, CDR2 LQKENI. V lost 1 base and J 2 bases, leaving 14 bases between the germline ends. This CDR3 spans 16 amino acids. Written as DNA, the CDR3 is TGTGCCAGCTCACCACTGCTATCCAGGGAACAAGAGACCCAGTACTTC. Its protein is CASSPLLSREQETQYF.

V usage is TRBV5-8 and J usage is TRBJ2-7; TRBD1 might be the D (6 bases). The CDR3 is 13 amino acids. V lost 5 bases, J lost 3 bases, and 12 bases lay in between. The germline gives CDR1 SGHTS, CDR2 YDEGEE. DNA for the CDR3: TGTGCCAGCAGACTTACAGGGCTCTACGAGCAGTACTTC. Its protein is CASRLTGLYEQYF.

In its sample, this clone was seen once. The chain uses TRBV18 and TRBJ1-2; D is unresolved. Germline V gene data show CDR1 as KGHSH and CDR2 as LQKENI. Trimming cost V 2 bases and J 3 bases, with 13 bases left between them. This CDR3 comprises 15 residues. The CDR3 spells CASSPGIRTDYGYTF. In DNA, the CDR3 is TGTGCCAGCTCACCAGGTATCAGGACTGACTATGGCTACACCTTC.

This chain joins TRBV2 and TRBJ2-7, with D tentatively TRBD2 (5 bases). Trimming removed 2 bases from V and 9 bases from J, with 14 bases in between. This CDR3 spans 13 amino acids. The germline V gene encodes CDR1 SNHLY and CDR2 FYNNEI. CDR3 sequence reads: CASSEMSRARQYF. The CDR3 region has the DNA TGTGCCAGCAGTGAAATGTCGCGGGCGCGGCAGTACTTC.

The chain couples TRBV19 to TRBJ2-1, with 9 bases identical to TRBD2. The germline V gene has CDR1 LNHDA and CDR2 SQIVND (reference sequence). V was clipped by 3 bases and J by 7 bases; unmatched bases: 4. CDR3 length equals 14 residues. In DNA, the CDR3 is TGTGCCAGTAGTATGGGACTAGCTGGAAATGAGCAGTTCTTC. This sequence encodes CASSMGLAGNEQFF.

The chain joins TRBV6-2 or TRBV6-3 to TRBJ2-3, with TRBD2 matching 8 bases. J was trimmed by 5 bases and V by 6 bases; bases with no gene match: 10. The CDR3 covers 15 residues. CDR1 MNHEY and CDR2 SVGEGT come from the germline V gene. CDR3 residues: CASSLGWLAGDTQYF. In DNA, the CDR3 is TGTGCCAGCAGCCTGGGGTGGCTAGCGGGAGATACGCAGTATTTT.

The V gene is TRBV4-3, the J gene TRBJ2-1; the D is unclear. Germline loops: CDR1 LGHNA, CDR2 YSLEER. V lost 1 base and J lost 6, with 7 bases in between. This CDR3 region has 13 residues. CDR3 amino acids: CASSQANSNEQFF. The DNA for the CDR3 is TGCGCCAGCAGCCAAGCAAATTCCAATGAGCAGTTCTTC.

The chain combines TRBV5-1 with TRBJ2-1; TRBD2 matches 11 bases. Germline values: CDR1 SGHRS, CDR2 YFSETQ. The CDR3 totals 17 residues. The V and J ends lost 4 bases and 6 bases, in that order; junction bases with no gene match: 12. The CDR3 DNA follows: TGCGCCAGCAGCGCAAACTTAGCGGGAGGGCATGGCAATGAGCAGTTCTTC. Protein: CASSANLAGGHGNEQFF.

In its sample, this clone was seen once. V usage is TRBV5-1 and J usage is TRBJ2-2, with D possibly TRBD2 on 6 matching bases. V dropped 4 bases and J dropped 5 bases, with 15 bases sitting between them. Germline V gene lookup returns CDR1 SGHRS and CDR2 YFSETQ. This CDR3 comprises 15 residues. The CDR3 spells CASSPLEGRTGELFF. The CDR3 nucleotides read TGCGCCAGCAGCCCCCTGGAGGGGCGGACCGGGGAGCTGTTTTTT.

In nucleotides, the CDR3 is TGCGCCAGCAGCCGGCACTTGATGGCAGGGAGCAATCAGCCCCAGCATTTT. The encoded protein is CASSRHLMAGSNQPQHF. The rearrangement links TRBV4-1 to TRBJ1-5; the D gene is possibly TRBD1 (5 bases). Germline lookup yields CDR1 MGHRA and CDR2 YSYEKL. Trimming took 4 bases from V and 1 from J, leaving 17 bases between them. The CDR3 has 17 amino acids.

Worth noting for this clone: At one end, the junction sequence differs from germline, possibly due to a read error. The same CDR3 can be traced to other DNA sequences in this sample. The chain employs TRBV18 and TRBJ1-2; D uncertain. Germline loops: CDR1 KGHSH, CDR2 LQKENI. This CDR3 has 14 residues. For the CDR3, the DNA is TGTGCCAGCTCGCCACCCGCGGGAAACTATGGCTACACCTTC. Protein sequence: CASSPPAGNYGYTF.

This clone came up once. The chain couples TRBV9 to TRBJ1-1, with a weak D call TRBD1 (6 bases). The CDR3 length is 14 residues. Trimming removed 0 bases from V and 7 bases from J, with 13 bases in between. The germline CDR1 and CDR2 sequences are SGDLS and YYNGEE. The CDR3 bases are TGTGCCAGCAGCGTAGTGCAACAGGGCAGTGAAGCTTTCTTT. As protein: CASSVVQQGSEAFF.

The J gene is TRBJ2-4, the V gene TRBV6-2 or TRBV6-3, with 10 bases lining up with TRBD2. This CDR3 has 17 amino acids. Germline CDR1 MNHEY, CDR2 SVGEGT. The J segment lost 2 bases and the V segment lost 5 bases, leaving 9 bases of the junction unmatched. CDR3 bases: TGTGCCAGCAGTCCCTCTAGCGGGAGTCTCCCCAAAAACATTCAGTACTTC. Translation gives CASSPSSGSLPKNIQYF.

The CDR3 protein is CASRAGQGIKGQPQHF. In DNA, the CDR3 is TGTGCCAGTAGGGCGGGACAGGGGATTAAAGGTCAGCCCCAGCATTTT. The chain employs TRBV19 and TRBJ1-5, with TRBD1 matching over 10 bases. The V segment lost 6 bases and the J segment 6 bases; nucleotides outside the gene matches: 11. The CDR3 is 16 residues long. Per germline, CDR1 LNHDA and CDR2 SQIVND (reference sequence).

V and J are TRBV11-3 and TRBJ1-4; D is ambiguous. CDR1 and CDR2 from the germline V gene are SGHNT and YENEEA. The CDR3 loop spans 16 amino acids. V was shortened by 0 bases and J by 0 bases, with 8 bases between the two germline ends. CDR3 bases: TGTGCCAGCAGCTTAGATGGCGGTGCAACTAATGAAAAACTGTTTTTT. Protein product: CASSLDGGATNEKLFF.

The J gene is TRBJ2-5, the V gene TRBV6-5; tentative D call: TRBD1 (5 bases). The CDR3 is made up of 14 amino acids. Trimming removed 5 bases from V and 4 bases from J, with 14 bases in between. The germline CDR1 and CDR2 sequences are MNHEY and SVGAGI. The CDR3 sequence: CASSPQGVRETQYF. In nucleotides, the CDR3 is TGTGCCAGCAGTCCCCAAGGGGTCCGAGAGACCCAGTACTTC.

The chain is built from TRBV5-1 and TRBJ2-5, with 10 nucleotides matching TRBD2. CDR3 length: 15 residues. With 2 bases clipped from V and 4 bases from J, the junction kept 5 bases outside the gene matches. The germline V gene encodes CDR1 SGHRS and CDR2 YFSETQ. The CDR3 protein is CASSFWTSGRETQYF. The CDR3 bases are TGCGCCAGCAGCTTTTGGACTAGCGGCCGAGAGACCCAGTACTTC.